The clone carrying this T cell receptor beta chain appeared many times. Antigen unknown. After removal of 2 bases from V and 2 bases from J, the junction contained 9 bases not matched to a gene. The germline CDR1 and CDR2 sequences are SGHRS and YFSETQ. CDR3 size: 18 residues. The library targeted TCRbeta and was prepared with unique molecular identifiers. In TCRdb, the PCR reads were re-called with MiXCR into one record per CDR3 protein. The sample yields 600,000 to 800,000 distinct CDR3 sequences, 10% to 15% seen once. The sample belongs to a study of T-cell reconstitution after alpha-beta-depleted transplantation in children. The study, taken as a whole, reports: High day-60 TCRbeta diversity in some patients came from surviving recipient T cells and thymic progenitors. Newly produced T cells mostly provided counts and TCRbeta diversity after one year, as hyperexpanded clones declined. Roughly two months post-transplant, alpha-beta T cells reportedly originated from several hundred graft clones that had expanded.

V gene TRBV5-1 combines with J gene TRBJ2-2, with 10 bases lining up with TRBD1. Sequenced material: PBMCs, taken before TCRalphabeta/CD19-depleted stem cell transplant. This TCR came from a girl under 10 years old with congenital amegakaryocytic thrombocytopenia, due to receive a stem cell transplant. CDR3 nucleotide sequence: TGCGCCAGCAGCTTACAACCGACAGGGGGCTTAAACACCGGGGAGCTGTTTTTT. Its protein is CASSLQPTGGLNTGELFF.